The T cell receptor beta chain under discussion was sequenced for a study of cytomegalovirus exposure and HLA in healthy donors. Study as a whole: About 79% of 398 genotyped donors fell in the Caucasian-associated ancestry cluster.

Note on this clone: What it binds is not known.

Both 60 Vbeta primers and 13 Jbeta primers went into the PCR. Sequencing was performed with immunoSEQ multiplex PCR; in TCRdb, only in-frame clones are kept and a portion is missing. This table holds 85,000 to 130,000 clones, around 85% found once. Overall study findings and caveats: Clonal expansion was found to be greater in HLA-associated TCR beta chains than in equally common others in a later analysis. Being productive about 87% or about 30% of the time was typical of most TCR beta V segments in an earlier analysis. The study put 150 to 200 TCR beta chains on its list as cytomegalovirus-associated.

CDR1 is MNHEY and CDR2 is SVGAGI in the germline V gene. The V gene end was trimmed by 2 bases and the J gene end by 2 bases; junction bases not matched to a gene: 1. This CDR3 has 15 amino acids. This sequence was found in a man in his sixties in good health and CMV-seronegative. This rearrangement joins TRBV6-5 to TRBJ2-1, with 9 positions matching TRBD1. Sequenced: PBMCs. The CDR3 reads CASSYRDRAYNEQFF. In nucleotides, the CDR3 is TGTGCCAGCAGTTACCGGGACAGGGCCTACAATGAGCAGTTCTTC.